Listed below are T cell receptor beta chains from one sample, sequenced in a study of T-cell memory formation after mild COVID-19. Using its own MiXCR run on the 5' RACE reads, TCRdb lists one record per CDR3 protein. The sample carries about 470,000 distinct CDR3 sequences, nearly 25% recorded once. The sample taken for sequencing was PBMCs or a T cell subset sorted from them (not recorded which). The receptors come from an adult woman who had mild COVID-19 (a few samples of this study predate the infection). Cell type and time point are not known. Both conserved end residues are part of each CDR3. A D gene is named only where the DNA matches it firmly. The size of a clone is reported for some rows only, either as once, few or many, or as a class for expanded clones.

few	TRBV29-1	TRBJ2-1	.	CSVDWQGAYNEQFF	TGCAGCGTTGATTGGCAGGGTGCCTACAATGAGCAGTTCTTC
few	TRBV3-1	TRBJ2-7	.	CASSQGPPGTFYEQYF	TGTGCCAGCAGCCAAGGCCCGCCAGGGACCTTTTACGAGCAGTACTTC
few	TRBV29-1	TRBJ2-7	.	CSVAWYSYEQYF	TGCAGCGTTGCCTGGTATTCCTACGAGCAGTACTTC
few	TRBV5-1	TRBJ2-7	.	CASSPSKGQAYEQYF	TGCGCCAGCAGCCCGAGTAAGGGTCAAGCCTACGAGCAGTACTTC
few	TRBV2	TRBJ2-3	TRBD2	CASSPTSGNADTQYF	TGTGCCAGCAGCCCCACTAGCGGGAACGCAGATACGCAGTATTTT
.	TRBV12-3/TRBV12-4	TRBJ2-2	.	CASSFEGRSTGELFF	TGTGCCAGCAGTTTCGAGGGGAGGAGCACCGGGGAGCTGTTTTTT
.	TRBV6-5	TRBJ2-1	TRBD2	CASSYSGGGADEQFF	TGTGCCAGCAGTTACTCTGGCGGGGGGGCCGATGAGCAGTTCTTC
few	TRBV3-1	TRBJ2-7	TRBD2	CASSPRTSLGRGDEQYF	TGTGCCAGCAGCCCCCGGACTAGCCTTGGTCGGGGTGACGAGCAGTACTTC
.	TRBV6-1	TRBJ1-3	.	CASSEASTGNTIYF	TGTGCCAGCAGTGAAGCGTCCACTGGAAACACCATATATTTT
few	TRBV20-1	TRBJ1-2	.	CSASFYGYTF	TGCAGTGCCTCCTTCTATGGCTACACCTTC
few	TRBV5-6	TRBJ2-7	.	CASTVGIETYEQYF	TGTGCCAGCACCGTGGGAATAGAGACCTACGAGCAGTACTTC
.	TRBV6-5	TRBJ2-7	.	CASSYSRHGRQYF	TGTGCCAGCAGTTACTCGAGGCACGGGAGACAGTACTTC
.	TRBV5-1	TRBJ2-7	.	CASSVGQNSYEQYF	TGCGCCAGCAGCGTTGGACAGAACTCCTACGAGCAGTACTTC
.	TRBV30	TRBJ1-5	.	CAWSVLWDQPQHF	TGTGCCTGGAGTGTACTTTGGGATCAGCCCCAGCATTTT
.	TRBV15	TRBJ2-7	.	CATSRGRSIEDYEQYF	TGTGCCACCAGCAGAGGACGTTCTATAGAAGACTACGAGCAGTACTTC
few	TRBV15	TRBJ2-7	.	CATSSGLKPYEQYF	TGTGCCACCAGCAGCGGCTTGAAACCCTACGAGCAGTACTTC
few	TRBV6-1	TRBJ1-6	TRBD1	CASRRQGVENSPLHF	TGTGCCAGCAGGAGACAGGGCGTCGAGAATTCACCCCTCCACTTT
.	TRBV20-1	TRBJ2-5	TRBD2	CSARSLAGGDQETQYF	TGCAGTGCTAGGAGCCTAGCGGGAGGGGACCAAGAGACCCAGTACTTC
few	TRBV3-1	TRBJ2-3	.	CASSQDAGTSTDTQYF	TGTGCCAGCAGCCAAGATGCAGGGACGAGCACAGATACGCAGTATTTT
few	TRBV9	TRBJ2-7	TRBD2	CASSRTSGGYEQYF	TGTGCCAGCAGCCGTACTAGCGGGGGTTACGAGCAGTACTTC
few	TRBV7-2	TRBJ2-1	.	CASSFPLGNEQFF	TGTGCCAGCAGCTTTCCACTTGGCAATGAGCAGTTCTTC
.	TRBV12-3/TRBV12-4	TRBJ2-7	TRBD1	CASSFAGTGQREQYF	TGTGCCAGCAGTTTCGCTGGGACAGGCCAGAGGGAGCAGTACTTC
.	TRBV29-1	TRBJ1-1	.	CSAGQMNTEAFF	TGCAGCGCCGGACAAATGAACACTGAAGCTTTCTTT
.	TRBV5-1	TRBJ1-5	TRBD1	CASSLTGGQNQPQHF	TGCGCCAGCAGCCTTACAGGGGGTCAGAATCAGCCCCAGCATTTT
once	TRBV6-1	TRBJ1-5	.	CASSEALTGRGQPQHF	TGTGCCAGCAGTGAAGCCCTTACAGGGAGAGGTCAGCCCCAGCATTTT
many	TRBV2	TRBJ2-5	.	CASSERKTSRPKETQYF	TGTGCCAGCAGTGAAAGAAAGACTAGTAGGCCGAAAGAGACCCAGTACTTC
few	TRBV7-9	TRBJ2-3	.	CASSLPSGSADTQYF	TGTGCCAGCAGCCTACCGTCGGGGAGCGCAGATACGCAGTATTTT
.	TRBV13	TRBJ1-2	.	CASSFEGQYEGYTF	TGTGCCAGCAGCTTTGAGGGGCAGTACGAAGGCTACACCTTC
few	TRBV11-2	TRBJ2-3	TRBD1	CASSPPPTGGTDTQYF	TGTGCCAGCAGCCCCCCGCCGACAGGGGGCACAGATACGCAGTATTTT
few	TRBV21-1	TRBJ2-7	.	CASSKTPAYEQYF	TGTGCCAGCAGCAAGACTCCCGCCTACGAGCAGTACTTC
few	TRBV29-1	TRBJ2-7	TRBD1	CSVAGGQVYEQYF	TGCAGCGTAGCAGGGGGACAAGTCTACGAGCAGTACTTC
.	TRBV5-1	TRBJ1-1	.	CASRPGATMNTEAFF	TGCGCCAGCAGGCCCGGGGCCACTATGAACACTGAAGCTTTCTTT
many	TRBV7-9	TRBJ2-2	TRBD2	CASISRDYFFTGELFF	TGTGCCAGCATCTCCAGGGACTACTTTTTCACCGGGGAGCTGTTTTTT
.	TRBV3-1	TRBJ1-1	.	CASSQASGVSFF	TGTGCCAGCAGCCAAGCATCGGGGGTAAGTTTCTTT
.	TRBV10-3	TRBJ2-7	TRBD2	CAISAPGLASYEQYF	TGTGCCATCAGTGCCCCCGGACTAGCGAGCTACGAGCAGTACTTC
few	TRBV15	TRBJ2-3	TRBD1	CATSSWGTGGTDTQYF	TGTGCCACCAGCAGTTGGGGAACAGGGGGCACAGATACGCAGTATTTT
.	TRBV18	TRBJ1-1	TRBD1	CASSGQGENTEAFF	TGTGCCAGCTCAGGACAGGGGGAGAACACTGAAGCTTTCTTT
.	TRBV20-1	TRBJ2-7	TRBD2	CSAEGLAFEQYF	TGCAGTGCAGAAGGACTAGCGTTCGAGCAGTACTTC
.	TRBV27	TRBJ2-1	TRBD1	CASSPRQGVKDEQFF	TGTGCCAGCAGTCCCCGACAGGGGGTGAAGGATGAGCAGTTCTTC
few	TRBV27	TRBJ2-3	.	CASSSATTDSTDTQYF	TGTGCCAGCAGTTCCGCCACCACAGATAGCACAGATACGCAGTATTTT
.	TRBV5-1	TRBJ1-1	TRBD1	CASSFTPTGRDTEAFF	TGCGCCAGCAGCTTCACCCCGACAGGGAGGGACACTGAAGCTTTCTTT
.	TRBV27	TRBJ2-7	.	CASRGFAYEQYF	TGTGCCAGCAGGGGGTTTGCCTACGAGCAGTACTTC
few	TRBV7-6	TRBJ2-5	TRBD2	CASSLGLAGWPREETQYF	TGTGCCAGCAGCTTAGGGCTAGCGGGGTGGCCCAGGGAGGAGACCCAGTACTTC
.	TRBV9	TRBJ2-5	.	CASSVMGGGQETQYF	TGTGCCAGCAGCGTAATGGGGGGAGGACAAGAGACCCAGTACTTC
few	TRBV7-9	TRBJ1-4	TRBD1	CASSLGQMVGEKLFF	TGTGCCAGCAGCTTGGGACAGATGGTGGGTGAAAAACTGTTTTTT
few	TRBV5-6	TRBJ1-1	.	CASSSGSGAFF	TGTGCCAGCAGCTCCGGTTCGGGGGCTTTCTTT
few	TRBV25-1	TRBJ2-3	TRBD2	CASSDGLAGDTDTQYF	TGTGCCAGCAGTGACGGACTAGCGGGGGACACAGATACGCAGTATTTT
.	TRBV24-1	TRBJ1-2	.	CATSMTANYGYTF	TGTGCCACCAGTATGACAGCAAACTATGGCTACACCTTC
few	TRBV7-2	TRBJ2-1	TRBD2	CASSLGLAGGRFSYNEQFF	TGTGCCAGCAGCTTAGGCCTAGCGGGAGGCCGTTTTTCCTACAATGAGCAGTTCTTC
.	TRBV20-1	TRBJ1-2	.	CSATYLRSYGYTF	TGCAGTGCTACGTATTTACGCAGCTATGGCTACACCTTC
.	TRBV20-1	TRBJ2-2	.	CSARAETVGGELFF	TGCAGTGCTAGAGCGGAAACAGTGGGCGGGGAGCTGTTTTTT
.	TRBV6-5	TRBJ2-1	.	CASSWSLSWDEQFF	TGTGCCAGCAGTTGGAGCCTTTCCTGGGATGAGCAGTTCTTC
.	TRBV7-9	TRBJ2-1	TRBD2	CASSPPLAGDGNEQFF	TGTGCCAGCAGCCCCCCACTAGCGGGAGACGGAAATGAGCAGTTCTTC
.	TRBV5-1	TRBJ2-1	TRBD1	CASSIQGQGNYNEQFF	TGCGCCAGCAGCATCCAAGGACAGGGTAACTACAATGAGCAGTTCTTC
few	TRBV5-4	TRBJ2-5	TRBD1	CASSRAAGQGGETQYF	TGTGCCAGCAGCAGGGCCGCCGGACAGGGCGGAGAGACCCAGTACTTC
.	TRBV25-1	TRBJ2-1	.	CASSFSGRRNEQFF	TGTGCCAGCAGTTTTTCCGGTCGGAGGAATGAGCAGTTCTTC
.	TRBV9	TRBJ2-4	TRBD2	CASSVDFRTSGRGNIQYF	TGTGCCAGCAGCGTAGACTTTCGGACTAGCGGGAGAGGGAACATTCAGTACTTC
.	TRBV7-2	TRBJ2-4	.	CASRTQGRAPSIQYF	TGTGCCAGCAGAACCCAGGGGAGGGCCCCTAGCATTCAGTACTTC
.	TRBV6-1	TRBJ2-1	.	CASSLGQQFF	TGTGCCAGTTCTCTCGGACAGCAGTTCTTC